The T cell receptor (beta chain) described here comes from a study of shared clonotypes between healthy human individuals. About the research overall: A couple of women and a few men aged 18 to 49 served as donors.

The assay used deep level. Repertoires were generated with immunoSEQ multiplex PCR, while TCRdb's copy carries only in-frame clones and drops some. The repertoire holds 1.6 million or so clones, with approximately 97% as singletons. V lost 3 bases and J lost 5, with 16 bases in between. CDR1 MDHEN and CDR2 SYDVKM come from the germline V gene. There are 15 residues in the CDR3. The chain is built from TRBV28 and TRBJ1-2; possible D gene TRBD1, 5 bases. This sequence originates from a man aged 25-40 years in good health. What was sequenced was naive CD4+ T cells sorted from blood. Stated subset: CD45RA+ positively selected. CDR3 in DNA: TGTGCCAGCAGTTTGGTACGGGGCCTGGGTTATGGCTACACCTTC. Protein product: CASSLVRGLGYGYTF.